This TCR beta chain was retrieved from a study of cytomegalovirus exposure and HLA in healthy donors. Comments on this clone: No antigen is known for it.

Trimming took 6 bases from V and 6 from J, leaving 16 bases between them. Per germline, CDR1 SGHKS and CDR2 YYEKEE (reference sequence). The CDR3 is 13 residues long. Vbeta (60) and Jbeta (13) primers were used in the PCR. Sequenced by immunoSEQ multiplex PCR; TCRdb stores in-frame clones only, minus some. In the table there are about 100,000 clones, around 84% of which are singletons. Findings and limits, study-wide: Sequencing depth across donors, presence/absence analyses assumed, was roughly uniform. Within a later analysis, the majority of CMV-associated TCR beta chains appeared HLA-restricted.

Material: PBMCs. The genes are TRBV5-5 and TRBJ2-7; perhaps TRBD1 as D (6 bases). This clonotype was obtained from a woman aged 18-29 years in good health and CMV-seronegative. CDR3 nucleotides: TGTGCCAGCACCTTCCCAGGGGCCGCCGAGCAGTACTTC. Its protein product is CASTFPGAAEQYF.